This paragraph reports one T cell receptor beta chain. The target antigen is unknown. This sample stems from a study of long-term antiretroviral therapy in people with HIV. Study conclusions and caveats: Whereas controls had wider CDR3 length ranges, HIV repertoires had narrower ones.

The libraries were made with immunoSEQ v3.0 at survey level. TCRdb's table, derived via immunoSEQ multiplex PCR, lists solely in-frame clones and lacks some. This table has about 12,000 clones, around 77% appearing once. Per germline, CDR1 SEHNR and CDR2 FQNEAQ (reference sequence). CDR3 length: 16 amino acids. V gave up 5 bases and J gave up 1 base, with 17 bases separating them. Source: unsorted PBMCs, taken 0.5 years before starting antiretroviral therapy. The chain is built from TRBV7-9 and TRBJ1-1; D is perhaps TRBD1 (6 bases). The receptor comes from a woman in her 40s with HIV. CDR3 nucleotides: TGTGCCAGCAGCCTCATGGACAGTCCTAAGAACACTGAAGCTTTCTTT. This sequence encodes CASSLMDSPKNTEAFF.